These T cell receptor beta chains were read from a single sample in a study of regulatory T cells in long-lasting Graves disease. Via MiXCR, TCRdb re-called the multiplex PCR reads, giving one row per CDR3 protein. The sample has some 600,000 distinct CDR3 sequences; 15% to 20% are singletons. These data were likewise used in another study, on T cells in Graves' hyperthyroidism and ophthalmopathy.

The sequences come from peripheral blood mononuclear cells (PBMCs), collected at new diagnosis, from a patient treated with antithyroid drugs. These receptors were obtained from a man aged 18 to 30 with Graves disease. Each CDR3 is given with its conserved first and last residue. D genes are given only for firm matches. Expanded clones are given a class, and other clones once, few, many or no size at all.

many | TRBJ2-6 | TRBV6-1 | NA | TGTGCCAGCACTCAACAGGACTCTGGGGCCAACGTCCTGACTTTC | CASTQQDSGANVLTF
NA | TRBJ2-2 | TRBV5-1 | NA | TGCGCCAGCAAATGGACAGACACCGGGGAGCTGTTTTTT | CASKWTDTGELFF
few | TRBJ2-2 | TRBV3-1 | TRBD2 | TGTGCCAGCAGCCATCCCCGGACTAGCCGCAACACCGGGGAGCTGTTTTTT | CASSHPRTSRNTGELFF
NA | TRBJ2-5 | TRBV5-1 | NA | TGCGCCAGCAGCCCCGGGAGTGTAGAGACCCAGTACTTC | CASSPGSVETQYF
few | TRBJ2-3 | TRBV11-2 | NA | TGTGCCAGCAGCTTAAGTCCGGGATTCACAGATACGCAGTATTTT | CASSLSPGFTDTQYF
many | TRBJ2-7 | TRBV3-1 | TRBD1 | TGTGCCAGCAGCCTGTCCGGGACAGGGGGCGACGAGCAGTACTTC | CASSLSGTGGDEQYF
many | TRBJ2-7 | TRBV28 | TRBD2 | TGTGCCAGCAATCTAGCGGGAAGCTCCTACGAGCAGTACTTC | CASNLAGSSYEQYF
many | TRBJ1-2 | TRBV28 | NA | TGTGCCAGCAGACAGAGTTCGGGGGGGGGGAGAGGAGGCTACACCTTC | CASRQSSGGGRGGYTF
many | TRBJ1-5 | TRBV5-4 | NA | TGTGCCAGCAGCTTGATGGGCTCCGGCAATCAGCCCCAGCATTTT | CASSLMGSGNQPQHF
few | TRBJ1-5 | TRBV28 | NA | TGTGCCAGCAGCCGGAACCCTTTGTTCAATCAGCCCCAGCATTTT | CASSRNPLFNQPQHF
NA | TRBJ1-2 | TRBV20-1 | NA | TGCAGTGCTAGAGAGCAGATCCCATCGGATGGCTACACCTTC | CSAREQIPSDGYTF
many | TRBJ2-1 | TRBV20-1 | TRBD2 | TGCAGCGCCCGGCGGCTAGCGGGGAATAATGAGCAGTTCTTC | CSARRLAGNNEQFF
NA | TRBJ2-3 | TRBV7-3 | TRBD2 | TGTGCCAGCAGCCAGACTAGCGGGAGGGAAGATACGCAGTATTTT | CASSQTSGREDTQYF
few | TRBJ2-2 | TRBV12-3/TRBV12-4 | TRBD1 | TGTGCCAGCAGCACCCAGGGGGCGCGTGGGGAGCTGTTTTTT | CASSTQGARGELFF
few | TRBJ1-3 | TRBV15 | NA | TGTGCCACCAGCTCCCTATCGTCGGGGATAGCCTCTGGAAACACCATATATTTT | CATSSLSSGIASGNTIYF
few | TRBJ1-3 | TRBV19 | NA | TGTGCCAGTGCGCGGGACCCCTTGGGGATCTCTGGAAACACCATATATTTT | CASARDPLGISGNTIYF
many | TRBJ1-2 | TRBV12-3/TRBV12-4 | NA | TGTGCCAGCAGTTTAGGACACCTCGGGTATGGCTACACCTTC | CASSLGHLGYGYTF
many | TRBJ2-7 | TRBV7-9 | NA | TGTGCCAGCAGCAGAACCGCCGGGACACCCTCCTACGAGCAGTACTTC | CASSRTAGTPSYEQYF
NA | TRBJ1-6 | TRBV20-1 | NA | TGCAGTGCTCCCGAGGGACTATATTCACCCCTCCACTTT | CSAPEGLYSPLHF
many | TRBJ2-5 | TRBV12-3/TRBV12-4 | NA | TGTGCCAGCAGTTTAGAGGTAGCGGTAGAGACCCAGTACTTC | CASSLEVAVETQYF
NA | TRBJ2-5 | TRBV4-1 | NA | TGCGCCAGCAGCCAAGGCCGTCACCAAGAGACCCAGTACTTC | CASSQGRHQETQYF
NA | TRBJ2-7 | TRBV6-5 | TRBD2 | TGTGCCAGCAGTTACTATAGCGGGATTTCCTACGAGCAGTACTTC | CASSYYSGISYEQYF
many | TRBJ1-1 | TRBV5-1 | TRBD1 | TGCGCCAGCAGCTTGGTGTCCGGACAGGAAGAAGCTTTCTTT | CASSLVSGQEEAFF
NA | TRBJ1-1 | TRBV14 | TRBD1 | TGTGCCAGCAGCCAAGATGGACAGGGGGCTATGTCTTTCTTT | CASSQDGQGAMSFF
few | TRBJ1-1 | TRBV9 | NA | TGTGCCAGCAGTCACCGAGACGGGCGTAACACTGAAGCTTTCTTT | CASSHRDGRNTEAFF
few | TRBJ2-5 | TRBV27 | TRBD2 | TGTGCCAGCAGGCCGGGACTAGCGAAGGAGACCCAGTACTTC | CASRPGLAKETQYF
NA | TRBJ1-6 | TRBV19 | TRBD1 | TGTGCCAGTAGAATGTCGACAGGGGGATTATCACCCCTCCACTTT | CASRMSTGGLSPLHF
many | TRBJ2-7 | TRBV5-1 | NA | TGTGCCAGCAGCTTGGTGGGAGCCGAGAACGAGCAGTACTTC | CASSLVGAENEQYF
NA | TRBJ1-2 | TRBV3-1 | TRBD1 | TGTGCCAGCAGCCCACACGGACAGGGGGCAAACGGCTACACCTTC | CASSPHGQGANGYTF
few | TRBJ1-2 | TRBV5-5 | NA | TGTGCCAGCAGCTTGAACAGAGTGATCCATGGCTACACCTTC | CASSLNRVIHGYTF
few | TRBJ1-4 | TRBV9 | TRBD1 | TGTGCCAGCAGCACCAGGGGGCTGGCTAATGAAAAACTGTTTTTT | CASSTRGLANEKLFF
NA | TRBJ2-3 | TRBV10-3 | NA | TGTGCCATCACGAGACAAGGCCGCACAGATACGCAGTATTTT | CAITRQGRTDTQYF
many | TRBJ2-7 | TRBV3-1 | NA | TGTGCCAGCAGCCAAGTTTCTGCTGGGGAGCAGTACTTC | CASSQVSAGEQYF
few | TRBJ2-5 | TRBV5-1 | NA | TGCGCCAGCAGCTTGAGTGGAACGGTCGGGGTACAAGAGACCCAGTACTTC | CASSLSGTVGVQETQYF
many | TRBJ1-1 | TRBV28 | TRBD1 | TGTGCCAGCACATACAGGGGCATGAACACTGAAGCTTTCTTT | CASTYRGMNTEAFF
many | TRBJ2-7 | TRBV7-2 | NA | TGTGCCAGCAGCTCTACCCGGGGCTACGAGCAGTACTTC | CASSSTRGYEQYF
NA | TRBJ2-7 | TRBV20-1 | TRBD2 | TGCAGTGCCGGACGGGGACTAGAGCACGAGCAGTACTTC | CSAGRGLEHEQYF
NA | TRBJ1-2 | TRBV5-5 | TRBD1 | TGTGCCAGCAGCTTTGCAGTAGGGACAGAAAAGTATGGCTACACCTTC | CASSFAVGTEKYGYTF
many | TRBJ2-3 | TRBV5-6 | NA | TGTGCCAGCAGCTACCGGGACAACGACTATACAGATACGCAGTATTTT | CASSYRDNDYTDTQYF
many | TRBJ2-7 | TRBV7-8 | TRBD1 | TGTGCCAGCAGCTTAGCGGCTGCGGGACAGGGAGACGAGCAGTACTTC | CASSLAAAGQGDEQYF
few | TRBJ2-2 | TRBV7-7 | NA | TGTGCTAGCAGCCCCACAAGTTTGGGGGAGCTGTTTTTT | CASSPTSLGELFF
NA | TRBJ1-2 | TRBV5-1 | NA | TGCGCCAGCAGCTTGGACGGCTACTATGGCTACACCTTC | CASSLDGYYGYTF
many | TRBJ2-1 | TRBV27 | TRBD2 | TGTGCCAGCACTCGGACTAGCGGGGACAACTCTCCCAATGAGCAGTTCTTC | CASTRTSGDNSPNEQFF
few | TRBJ1-1 | TRBV9 | NA | TGTGCCAGCAGCCTCCGACAGACTATGAACACTGAAGCTTTCTTT | CASSLRQTMNTEAFF
many | TRBJ2-7 | TRBV6-5 | NA | TGTGCCAGCAGTTACACCGGGCCGGTTTACGAGCAGTACTTC | CASSYTGPVYEQYF
NA | TRBJ1-2 | TRBV12-3/TRBV12-4 | TRBD1 | TGTGCCAGCAGCCGGGGACAGCGTTCTTATGGCTACACCTTC | CASSRGQRSYGYTF
many | TRBJ1-5 | TRBV30 | TRBD1 | TGTGCCTGGAGTGCTACGACAGGGGTTGGACAGCCCCAGCATTTT | CAWSATTGVGQPQHF
NA | TRBJ2-3 | TRBV20-1 | TRBD2 | TGCAGTGCCTCGTCTAGCGGGAGGGATGGGGATACGCAGTATTTT | CSASSSGRDGDTQYF
many | TRBJ1-5 | TRBV28 | NA | TGTGCCAGCAACGAACGGCCCGACCAGCCCCAGCATTTT | CASNERPDQPQHF
once | TRBJ2-3 | TRBV28 | TRBD2 | TGTGCCAGCAGGGGGGAACTAGCGGGTAGCACAGATACGCAGTATTTT | CASRGELAGSTDTQYF
few | TRBJ2-1 | TRBV19 | TRBD2 | TGTGCCAGTAGTATAAAGGGACTAGCGGGGAACCCGAGCTCCTACAATGAGCAGTTCTTC | CASSIKGLAGNPSSYNEQFF
many | TRBJ2-2 | TRBV20-1 | NA | TGCAGTGCTAGAGACAGGCTAACCAACACCGGGGAGCTGTTTTTT | CSARDRLTNTGELFF
many | TRBJ1-2 | TRBV18 | TRBD1 | TGTGCCAGCTCACCGGGACAGCAAAACTATGGCTACACCTTC | CASSPGQQNYGYTF
many | TRBJ2-3 | TRBV6-1 | TRBD2 | TGTGCCAGCAGAGGGACTAGCGGGACCAGAAACACAGATACGCAGTATTTT | CASRGTSGTRNTDTQYF
few | TRBJ2-3 | TRBV11-2 | NA | TGTGCCAGCAGCTTATCGGGGGTTATGACAGATACGCAGTATTTT | CASSLSGVMTDTQYF
many | TRBJ2-7 | TRBV30 | NA | TGTGCCTGGAGTTTAGGCTCCTACGAGCAGTACTTC | CAWSLGSYEQYF
once | TRBJ1-2 | TRBV3-1 | NA | TGTGCCAGCAGCCAATTGGCCGCCAGGGGTGATGGCTACACCTTC | CASSQLAARGDGYTF
many | TRBJ2-1 | TRBV20-1 | NA | TGCAGTGCTAGAGTTACTAAAGATGGCTACTACAATGAGCAGTTCTTC | CSARVTKDGYYNEQFF